Each of the 8 T cell receptor beta chains below was sequenced from the same sample in a study of beta chain features in type 1 diabetes. Overall study findings and caveats: Shorter TCRB CDR3s, moderately but significantly so, were found in Type 1 diabetes patients in all four CD4+ subsets.

These receptors' antigens are unknown. Every bit of the isolated RNA underwent reverse transcription, so sequencing read expressed TCRB transcripts. The method was immunoSEQ multiplex PCR; TCRdb's version includes in-frame clones alone and lacks a portion of them. The sample holds some 660,000 clones; around 15% are singletons and the top ten take 0.035% to 0.045%. The sequenced material came from naive CD4+ T cells from blood. All receptors come from a man aged 18-30 years with type 1 diabetes.

The gene calls are TRBV19 and TRBJ1-5; 8 bases map to TRBD1. The CDR3 spans 13 residues. Unmatched junction bases numbered 2, after V lost 9 bases and J lost 1 base. Germline V CDR1 and CDR2: LNHDA, SQIVND (reference sequence). Here the CDR3 reads CASRDRSNQPQHF. The CDR3 region has the DNA TGTGCCAGCCGGGACAGGAGCAATCAGCCCCAGCATTTT.

The rearrangement links TRBV30 to TRBJ1-5; unclear D gene. The CDR3 has 13 residues. CDR1 GTSNPN and CDR2 SVGIG come from the germline V gene (reference sequence). V lost 5 bases and J lost 7, with 15 bases in between. Here the CDR3 reads CAWSPEGLQPQHF. CDR3 DNA: TGTGCCTGGTCTCCCGAAGGGTTACAGCCCCAGCATTTT.

This clone was seen more than once but under ten times. This chain uses TRBV7-2 with TRBJ2-5, with D tentatively TRBD2 (5 bases). The CDR3 extends over 15 amino acids. CDR1 and CDR2 from the germline V gene are SGHTA and FQGNSA. Trimming cost V 0 bases and J 1 base, with 9 bases left between them. The CDR3 sequence: CASSLASGFQETQYF. In DNA form, the CDR3 reads TGTGCCAGCAGCTTAGCGTCGGGATTCCAAGAGACCCAGTACTTC.

V usage is TRBV28 and J usage is TRBJ2-6, with D unclear. V lost 5 bases, J lost 0 bases, and 8 bases lay in between. Germline V lookup: CDR1 MDHEN, CDR2 SYDVKM. The CDR3 spans 15 residues. CDR3 DNA sequence: TGTGCCAGCAGTCCGGCCAGCTCTGGGGCCAACGTCCTGACTTTC. Translation gives CASSPASSGANVLTF.

V is TRBV2 and J is TRBJ2-5, with 10 bases that match TRBD2. The CDR3 length is 15 residues. The junction had 5 bases not matched to a gene; V was cut back by 4 bases and J by 3 bases. Germline V gene lookup returns CDR1 SNHLY and CDR2 FYNNEI. CDR3 DNA: TGTGCCAGCAGTGTCTCCGGGACTAGCGAAGAGACCCAGTACTTC. Its protein product is CASSVSGTSEETQYF.

This rearrangement joins TRBV6-1 to TRBJ2-1; 9 bases agree with TRBD1. The CDR3 sequence is 17 residues long. Germline assignment: CDR1 MNHNS and CDR2 SASEGT. With V trimmed by 4 bases and J by 9 bases, 16 bases remained unmatched. CDR3 loop: CASSATQTGGARSEQFF. The CDR3 DNA is TGTGCCAGCAGTGCCACTCAAACAGGGGGCGCGCGGAGTGAGCAGTTCTTC.

The chain carries TRBV15 and TRBJ1-3; D is perhaps TRBD1 (5 bases). Trimming shortened V by 4 bases and J by 4 bases, and 17 bases separated the two germline ends. The CDR3 covers 16 residues. Looked up from germline, CDR1 is LNHNV and CDR2 is YYDKDF (reference sequence). In DNA form, the CDR3 reads TGTGCCACCAGCACGGGGGACCGCGCTGGGGGAAACACCATATATTTT. Its protein is CATSTGDRAGGNTIYF.

The chain recombines TRBV7-8 with TRBJ2-1; TRBD1 is a possible D gene (5 bases). Trimming pared 1 base from V and 6 bases from J, leaving 10 bases between. The CDR3 sequence is 14 residues long. Germline V CDR1 and CDR2: SGHVS, FQNEAQ. For the CDR3, the DNA is TGTGCCAGCAGCTTAGGTCAGGGTGTCAATGAGCAGTTCTTC. It specifies CASSLGQGVNEQFF.